This T cell receptor beta chain was obtained from a study of T cell repertoires in cytomegalovirus infection. This clonotype has a handful of counts. What it binds is unknown. Germline V gene sequence: CDR1 DFQATT, CDR2 SNEGSKA (reference sequence). There are 16 residues in the CDR3. Trimming removed 0 bases from V and 1 base from J, with 15 bases in between. One entry per CDR3 protein, called by TCRdb with MiXCR from the reads. The sample yields about 900,000 distinct CDR3 sequences, under 40% seen once. The chain couples TRBV20-1 to TRBJ1-1, with D possibly being TRBD1 (6 bases). This specimen consisted of cultured CD8+ T cells from PBMCs, obtained from culture after CMV antigen stimulation. This TCR was sampled from a human donor in good health (CMV status not recorded). Some clones in this sample may be carry-over from other donors' samples. The CDR3 spells CSARDLWGGGNTEAFF. CDR3 nucleotide sequence: TGCAGTGCTAGAGATCTATGGGGAGGGGGGAACACTGAAGCTTTCTTT.